The T cell receptor (beta chain) under discussion was sequenced for a study of T cell responses to AZD1222 COVID-19 vaccine. Broader study findings: The CD4 TCRs associated with vaccination extended across spike and predominated at 160-218 and 743-854. It should be noted that donors were predominantly white British and more often female, and clonal diversity was possibly underestimated. No day 14 peak samples; only post-peak repertoires were characterized. Seropositive status at baseline applied to only six AZD1222 recipients.

This table comes from immunoSEQ multiplex PCR, and its TCRdb copy is limited to in-frame clones, with some not included. Of about 140,000 clones in the sample, around 90% are singletons; the top ten hold over 2.5%. This CDR3 is built from 16 residues. V trimming: 4 bases; J trimming: 3 bases; junction bases outside the gene matches: 5. The germline V gene has CDR1 KGHDR and CDR2 SFDVKD. This clone has only one observation. Its specificity is unknown. Different DNA sequences within this sample yield the same CDR3. This clonotype originated in an adult in good health. This chain joins TRBV24-1 and TRBJ2-3, with 11 nucleotides matching TRBD1. The input for sequencing was peripheral blood, taken on day 0 of AZD1222 vaccination. In DNA form, the CDR3 reads TGTGCCACCAGTGACCCCGGACAGGGGGCTACAGATACGCAGTATTTT. Its protein is CATSDPGQGATDTQYF.